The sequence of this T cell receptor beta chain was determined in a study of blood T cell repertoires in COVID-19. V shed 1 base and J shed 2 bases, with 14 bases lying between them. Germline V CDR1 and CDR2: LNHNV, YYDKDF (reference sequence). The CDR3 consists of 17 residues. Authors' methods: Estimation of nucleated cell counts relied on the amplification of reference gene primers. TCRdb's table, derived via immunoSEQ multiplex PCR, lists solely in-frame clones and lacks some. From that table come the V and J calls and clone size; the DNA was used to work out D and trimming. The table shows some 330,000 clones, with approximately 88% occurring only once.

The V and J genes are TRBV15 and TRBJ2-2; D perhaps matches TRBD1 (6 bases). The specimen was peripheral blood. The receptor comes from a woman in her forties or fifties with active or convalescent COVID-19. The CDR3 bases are TGTGCCACCAGCAGAGCGGTGGACAGCATCAACACCGGGGAGCTGTTTTTT. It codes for CATSRAVDSINTGELFF.